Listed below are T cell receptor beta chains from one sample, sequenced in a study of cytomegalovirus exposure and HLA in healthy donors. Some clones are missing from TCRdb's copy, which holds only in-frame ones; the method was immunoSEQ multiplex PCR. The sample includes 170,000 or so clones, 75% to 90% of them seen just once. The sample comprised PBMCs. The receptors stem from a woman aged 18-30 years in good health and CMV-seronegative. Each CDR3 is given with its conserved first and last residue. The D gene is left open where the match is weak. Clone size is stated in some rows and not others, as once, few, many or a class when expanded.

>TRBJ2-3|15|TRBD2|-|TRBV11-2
CASSLSSGGTDTQYF
TGTGCCAGCAGCTTAAGCTCGGGAGGAACAGATACGCAGTATTTT
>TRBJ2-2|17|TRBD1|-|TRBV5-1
CASTGTQGAINTGELFF
TGCGCCAGCACCGGAACACAGGGGGCAATAAACACCGGGGAGCTGTTTTTT
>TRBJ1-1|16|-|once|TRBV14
CASSHLTQGSGTEAFF
TGTGCCAGCAGCCACTTGACTCAGGGGAGTGGCACTGAAGCTTTCTTT
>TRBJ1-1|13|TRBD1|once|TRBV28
CASRSDRDAEAFF
TGTGCCAGCAGATCTGACAGGGATGCTGAAGCTTTCTTT
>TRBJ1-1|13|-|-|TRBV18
CASSQGGHTEAFF
TGTGCCAGCTCACAAGGTGGGCACACTGAAGCTTTCTTT
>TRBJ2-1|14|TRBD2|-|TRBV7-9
CASSWRDYHNEQFF
TGTGCCAGCAGCTGGAGGGACTACCACAATGAGCAGTTCTTC
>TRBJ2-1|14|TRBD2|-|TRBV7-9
CSSPPGGGRDEQFF
TGTTCCAGCCCTCCGGGGGGGGGTAGGGATGAGCAGTTCTTC
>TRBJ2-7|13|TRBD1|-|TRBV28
CASSFGTGYEQYF
TGTGCCAGCAGTTTCGGGACAGGCTACGAGCAGTACTTC
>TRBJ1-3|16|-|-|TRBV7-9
CASSLPSGREANTIYF
TGTGCCAGCAGCCTACCTTCTGGGAGGGAGGCAAACACCATATATTTT
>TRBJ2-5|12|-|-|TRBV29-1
CSAHDSPESEYF
TGCAGCGCCCACGACAGCCCCGAGTCGGAGTACTTC
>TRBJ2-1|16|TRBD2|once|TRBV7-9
CASSLSAGPNYNEQFF
TGTGCCAGCAGCTTATCAGCGGGGCCGAACTACAATGAGCAGTTCTTC
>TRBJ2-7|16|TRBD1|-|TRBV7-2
CASSLAPGQGGYEQYF
TGTGCCAGCAGCTTAGCGCCGGGACAGGGCGGCTACGAGCAGTACTTC
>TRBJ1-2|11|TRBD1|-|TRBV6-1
CASLTVDRGTF
TGTGCCAGCTTAACGGTGGACAGGGGGACCTTC
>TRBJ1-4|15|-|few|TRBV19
CASSRGGPLNEKLFF
TGTGCCAGTAGCCGGGGGGGACCACTGAATGAAAAACTGTTTTTT
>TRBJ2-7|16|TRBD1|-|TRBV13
CASSLSSGQGFYEQYF
TGTGCCAGCAGCCTCTCCTCGGGACAGGGGTTTTACGAGCAGTACTTC
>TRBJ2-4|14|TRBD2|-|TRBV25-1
CASSTSGAKNIQYF
TGTGCCAGCAGTACTAGCGGCGCCAAAAACATTCAGTACTTC
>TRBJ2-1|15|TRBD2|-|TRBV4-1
CASSLGLAGYNEQFF
TGCGCCAGCAGCCTGGGACTAGCGGGCTACAATGAGCAGTTCTTC
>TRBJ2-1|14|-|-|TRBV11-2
CASSLSPSYNEQFF
TGTGCCAGCAGCCTGAGCCCGTCCTACAATGAGCAGTTCTTC
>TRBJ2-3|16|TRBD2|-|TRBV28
CASSFLRGGSTDTQYF
TGTGCCAGCAGTTTCTTGCGGGGGGGAAGCACAGATACGCAGTATTTT
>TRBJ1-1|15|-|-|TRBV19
CASKSSGRPNTEAFF
TGTGCCAGTAAATCGAGTGGCAGGCCGAACACTGAAGCTTTCTTT
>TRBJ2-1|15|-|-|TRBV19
CASRFSRDGYNEQFF
TGTGCCAGCCGCTTCTCGCGGGATGGCTACAATGAGCAGTTCTTC
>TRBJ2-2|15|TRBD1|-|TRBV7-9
CASSLRQGSAGELFF
TGTGCCAGCAGCTTAAGACAGGGGTCCGCCGGGGAGCTGTTTTTT
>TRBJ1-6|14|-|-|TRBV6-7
CASTSRRGASPLHF
TGTGCCAGCACCTCCCGCAGGGGCGCATCACCCCTCCACTTT
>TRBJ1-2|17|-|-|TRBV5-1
CASSSPARGAFPRSYTF
TGCGCCAGCAGCTCCCCAGCCAGGGGCGCCTTCCCTAGGAGCTACACCTTC
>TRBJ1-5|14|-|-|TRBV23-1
CASSQSSGPSAQHF
TGCGCCAGCAGTCAATCCTCAGGGCCCTCAGCCCAGCATTTT
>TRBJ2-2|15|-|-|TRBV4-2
CASRAGLTNTGELFF
TGTGCCAGCCGGGCAGGACTGACGAACACCGGGGAGCTGTTTTTT
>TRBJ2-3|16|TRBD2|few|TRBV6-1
CASSEGSGISTDTQYF
TGTGCCAGCAGTGAAGGCAGCGGGATAAGCACAGATACGCAGTATTTT
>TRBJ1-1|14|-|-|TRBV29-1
CSVEVSGVGTEAFF
TGCAGCGTTGAGGTGTCAGGGGTGGGAACTGAAGCTTTCTTT
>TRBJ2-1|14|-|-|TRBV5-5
CASSLGGLPGEQFF
TGTGCCAGCAGCTTAGGAGGCCTCCCTGGGGAGCAGTTCTTC
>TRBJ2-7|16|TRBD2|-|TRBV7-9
CASSPPTSGSSYEQYF
TGTGCCAGCAGCCCACCGACTAGCGGGAGCTCCTACGAGCAGTACTTC
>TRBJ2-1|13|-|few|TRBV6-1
CASSEGVPSEQFF
TGTGCCAGCAGTGAGGGAGTACCCAGTGAGCAGTTCTTC